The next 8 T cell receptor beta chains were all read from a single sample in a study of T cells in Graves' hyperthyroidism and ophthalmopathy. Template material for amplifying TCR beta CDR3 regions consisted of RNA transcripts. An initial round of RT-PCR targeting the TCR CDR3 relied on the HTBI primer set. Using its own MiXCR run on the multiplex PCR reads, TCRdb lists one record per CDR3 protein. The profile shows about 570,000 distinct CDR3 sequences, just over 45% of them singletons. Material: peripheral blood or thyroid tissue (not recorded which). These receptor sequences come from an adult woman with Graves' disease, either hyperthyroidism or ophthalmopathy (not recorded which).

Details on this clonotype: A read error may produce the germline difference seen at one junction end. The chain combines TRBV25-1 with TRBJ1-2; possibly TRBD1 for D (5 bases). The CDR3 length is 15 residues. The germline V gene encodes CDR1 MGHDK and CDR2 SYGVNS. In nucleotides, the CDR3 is TGTGCCTGCAGTGGGCGGGACTCCGGCACCTGGGGCTACACCTTC. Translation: CACSGRDSGTWGYTF.

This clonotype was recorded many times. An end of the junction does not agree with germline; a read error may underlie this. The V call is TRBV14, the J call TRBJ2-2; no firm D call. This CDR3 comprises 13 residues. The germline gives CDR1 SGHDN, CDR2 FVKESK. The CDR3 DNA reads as TGCGCCAGCAGCAGTCCGGGTACCGGGGAGCTGTTTTTT. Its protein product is CASSSPGTGELFF.

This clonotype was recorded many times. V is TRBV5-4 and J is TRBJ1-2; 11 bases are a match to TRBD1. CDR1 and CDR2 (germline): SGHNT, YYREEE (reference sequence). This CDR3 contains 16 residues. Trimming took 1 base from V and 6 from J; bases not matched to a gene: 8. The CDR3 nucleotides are TGTGCCAGCAGCTTGCAGGGACAGGGGGATTGGCATGGCTACACCTTC. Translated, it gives CASSLQGQGDWHGYTF.

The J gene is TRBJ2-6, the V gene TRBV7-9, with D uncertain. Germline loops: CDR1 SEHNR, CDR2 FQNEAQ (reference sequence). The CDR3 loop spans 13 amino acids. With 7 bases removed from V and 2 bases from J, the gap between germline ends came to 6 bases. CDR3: CASTTPGANVLTF. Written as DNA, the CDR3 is TGTGCCAGCACCACTCCTGGGGCCAACGTCCTGACTTTC.

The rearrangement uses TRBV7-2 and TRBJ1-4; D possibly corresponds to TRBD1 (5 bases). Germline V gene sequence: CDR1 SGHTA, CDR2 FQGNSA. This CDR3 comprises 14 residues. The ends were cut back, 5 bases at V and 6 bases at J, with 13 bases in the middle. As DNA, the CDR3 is TGTGCCAGCAGCCCCCGGGACCGTCATGAAAAACTGTTTTTT. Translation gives CASSPRDRHEKLFF.

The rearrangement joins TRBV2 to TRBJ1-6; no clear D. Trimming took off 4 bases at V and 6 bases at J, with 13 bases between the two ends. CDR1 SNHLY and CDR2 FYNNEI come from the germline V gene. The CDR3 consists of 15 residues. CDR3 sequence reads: CASSGSRQRNSPLHF. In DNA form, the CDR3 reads TGTGCCAGCAGTGGATCCAGACAACGTAATTCACCCCTCCACTTT.

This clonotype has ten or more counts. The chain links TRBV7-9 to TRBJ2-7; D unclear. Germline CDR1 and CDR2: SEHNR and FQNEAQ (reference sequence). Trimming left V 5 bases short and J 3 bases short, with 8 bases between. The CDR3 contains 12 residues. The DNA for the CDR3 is TGTGCCAGCAGCCAGGCCCACTACGAGCAGTACTTC. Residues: CASSQAHYEQYF.

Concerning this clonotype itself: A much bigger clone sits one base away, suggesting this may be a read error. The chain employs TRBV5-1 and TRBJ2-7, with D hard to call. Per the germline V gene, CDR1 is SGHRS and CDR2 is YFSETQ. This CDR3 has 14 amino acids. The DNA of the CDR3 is TGCGCCAGCAGCATTACCGGGCAAACCTACGAGCCGTACTTC. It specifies CASSITGQTYEPYF. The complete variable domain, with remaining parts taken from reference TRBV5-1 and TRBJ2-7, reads KAGVTQTPRYLIKTRGQQVTLSCSPISGHRSVSWYQQTPGQGLQFLFEYFSETQRNKGNFPGRFSGRQFSNSRSEMNVSTLELGDSALYLCASSITGQTYEPYFGPGTRLTVT.